The clone carrying this TCR beta chain appeared a few times. The antigen is undetermined. The CDR3 has 13 amino acids. Per germline, CDR1 MNHEY and CDR2 SVGAGI. The V and J ends lost 4 bases and 6 bases respectively, with 9 bases between them. The entry originates in a study of response to subunit inactivated influenza vaccine. Study-level results: Few new T cells, the authors suggested, are recruited by each seasonal influenza vaccination.

TCRdb fed the RT-PCR reads into MiXCR, producing one record per CDR3 protein. The repertoire includes roughly 780,000 distinct CDR3 sequences, around 20% of them detected once, and approximately 10% sits in the top ten. The rearrangement joins TRBV6-5 to TRBJ2-2; D not resolved. The TCR was taken from a man in his fifties or sixties who received an inactivated influenza vaccine. The specimen comprised PBMCs from blood, sampled around 5 days after vaccination. Here the CDR3 reads CASSFSNSGELFF. CDR3 bases: TGTGCCAGCAGTTTTAGCAATTCCGGGGAGCTGTTTTTT.